These 20 T cell receptor beta chains originate from one sample sequenced in a study of blood T cell repertoires in COVID-19. Produced via immunoSEQ multiplex PCR; TCRdb's table is partial and in-frame only. This sample has more than 250,000 clones, with approximately 86% found just once. The sample taken for sequencing was PBMCs or T cells enriched from blood (not recorded which). The source of these receptors is a woman aged 18-35 years who had recovered from COVID-19.

This chain joins TRBV27 and TRBJ2-5; 7 bases are a match to TRBD2. This CDR3 comprises 17 residues. The germline CDR1 and CDR2 sequences are MNHEY and SMNVEV (reference sequence). With V trimmed by 3 bases and J by 1 base, 11 bases remained unmatched. Here the CDR3 reads CASSFGHPSGAQETQYF. Here the CDR3 DNA reads TGTGCCAGCAGTTTTGGGCATCCAAGCGGGGCCCAAGAGACCCAGTACTTC.

The V gene is TRBV7-3, the J gene TRBJ2-3; D is unresolved. V lost 4 bases to trimming and J lost 2 bases, with 7 bases between them. Germline CDR1 reads SGHTA; CDR2 reads FQGTGA. The CDR3 extends over 13 amino acids. CDR3 loop: CASSSPNTDTQYF. CDR3 in DNA: TGTGCCAGCAGCTCCCCCAACACAGATACGCAGTATTTT. The full variable domain, completed using reference TRBV7-3 and TRBJ2-3, is GAGVSQTPSNKVTEKGKYVELRCDPISGHTALYWYRQSLGQGPEFLIYFQGTGAADDSGLPNDRFFAVRPEGSVSTLKIQRTERGDSAVYLCASSSPNTDTQYFGPGTRLTVL.

V gene TRBV5-6 combines with J gene TRBJ1-6; tentative D call: TRBD1 (6 bases). The CDR3 is 18 residues long. The V gene lost 5 bases and the J gene lost 5 bases, with 23 bases spanning the gap. The germline V gene has CDR1 SGHDT and CDR2 YYEEEE. The DNA of the CDR3 is TGTGCCAGCAGTTTTGACGTCCATGGGGGCCCTAATAATTCACCCCTCCACTTT. Encoded protein: CASSFDVHGGPNNSPLHF. Together with reference TRBV5-6 and TRBJ1-6, the CDR3 gives the full variable domain: DAGVTQSPTHLIKTRGQQVTLRCSPKSGHDTVSWYQQALGQGPQFIFQYYEEEERQRGNFPDRFSGHQFPNYSSELNVNALLLGDSALYLCASSFDVHGGPNNSPLHFGNGTRLTVT.

J is TRBJ2-1 and V is TRBV27; 7 bases agree with TRBD1. Trimming at V came to 5 bases and at J to 7 bases, leaving 5 bases not matched to a gene. The CDR3 extends over 13 amino acids. Germline V gene lookup returns CDR1 MNHEY and CDR2 SMNVEV (reference sequence). CDR3 residues: CASSTGDWNEQFF. For the CDR3, the DNA is TGTGCCAGCAGTACAGGGGATTGGAATGAGCAGTTCTTC.

The genes are TRBV30 and TRBJ1-3; 8 bases map to TRBD1. Germline CDR1 GTSNPN, CDR2 SVGIG (reference sequence). There are 13 residues in the CDR3. V trimming: 1 base; J trimming: 7 bases; junction bases outside the gene matches: 3. The CDR3 here is CAWSAGTGNTIYF. The DNA for the CDR3 is TGTGCCTGGAGTGCTGGGACAGGCAACACCATATATTTT.

The V gene is TRBV13, the J gene TRBJ1-2; 8 positions match TRBD1. Germline assignment: CDR1 PRHDT and CDR2 FYEKMQ (reference sequence). CDR3 length equals 15 residues. J was trimmed by 8 bases and V by 0 bases; bases with no gene match: 8. CDR3 sequence reads: CASSLGLGQGAGYTF. As DNA, the CDR3 is TGTGCCAGCAGCTTAGGACTCGGACAGGGAGCCGGCTACACCTTC.

V is TRBV5-1 and J is TRBJ1-6; no definite D call. Germline CDR1 and CDR2: SGHRS and YFSETQ. The CDR3 contains 16 residues. The V end lost 0 bases, the J end lost 0 bases, and 7 bases lay between the germline ends. CDR3 DNA sequence: TGCGCCAGCAGCTTGGCCGGGAGCTCCTATAATTCACCCCTCCACTTT. It yields the protein CASSLAGSSYNSPLHF.

This sequence joins TRBV2 and TRBJ2-7; 9 positions match TRBD2. With V trimmed by 6 bases and J by 5 bases, 20 bases remained unmatched. Germline-derived CDR1 and CDR2 are SNHLY and FYNNEI. CDR3 length: 18 amino acids. This chain's CDR3 is CASSRPTSGGQFFDEQYF. CDR3 DNA sequence: TGTGCCAGCAGCCGACCGACTAGCGGAGGCCAATTTTTCGACGAGCAGTACTTC.

V usage is TRBV5-1 and J usage is TRBJ2-7, with 10 positions matching TRBD2. V was clipped by 4 bases and J by 4 bases; unmatched bases: 8. This CDR3 region has 15 residues. The germline V gene encodes CDR1 SGHRS and CDR2 YFSETQ. The CDR3 nucleotides are TGCGCCAGCAGCCCCGGACGTAGCGGGAGGTACGAGCAGTACTTC. Protein product: CASSPGRSGRYEQYF. Supplemented by reference TRBV5-1 and TRBJ2-7, the full variable domain reads KAGVTQTPRYLIKTRGQQVTLSCSPISGHRSVSWYQQTPGQGLQFLFEYFSETQRNKGNFPGRFSGRQFSNSRSEMNVSTLELGDSALYLCASSPGRSGRYEQYFGPGTRLTVT.

The rearrangement joins TRBV29-1 to TRBJ1-2; D is perhaps TRBD1 (6 bases). Germline V gene lookup returns CDR1 SQVTM and CDR2 ANQGSEA. The CDR3 has 15 amino acids. V was shortened by 8 bases and J by 3 bases, with 22 bases between the two germline ends. CDR3 nucleotide sequence: TGCAGCACACCAGGGCAAGAATCAGGGGACTATGGCTACACCTTC. Its translation is CSTPGQESGDYGYTF.

The chain uses TRBV7-8 and TRBJ1-4; TRBD1 matches at 10 bases. With V trimmed by 1 base and J by 4 bases, 9 bases remained unmatched. Germline V gives CDR1 SGHVS, CDR2 FQNEAQ. The CDR3 has 18 residues. The CDR3 nucleotides read TGTGCCAGCAGCTTAGATTTGGGACAGGGGATATATAATGAAAAACTGTTTTTT. It encodes CASSLDLGQGIYNEKLFF.

V and J are TRBV6-4 and TRBJ2-7, with D possibly being TRBD2 (6 bases). Germline CDR1 reads MRHNA; CDR2 reads SNTAGT. The V gene lost 3 bases and the J gene lost 5 bases, with 11 bases spanning the gap. The CDR3 is made up of 13 amino acids. The CDR3 protein is CASSEEGEDEQYF. The CDR3 coding sequence is TGTGCCAGCAGTGAGGAGGGTGAGGACGAGCAGTACTTC.

V and J are TRBV27 and TRBJ2-2; 7 bases match TRBD1. Germline CDR1 MNHEY, CDR2 SMNVEV (reference sequence). J gave up 1 base and V 6 bases, and 2 bases lay outside the gene matches. The CDR3 extends over 14 amino acids. The DNA for the CDR3 is TGTGCCAGCAGATGGACAGGGAACACCGGGGAGCTGTTTTTT. This encodes CASRWTGNTGELFF.

The chain has TRBV24-1 and TRBJ1-5; no definite D call. The V end lost 5 bases, the J end lost 2 bases, and 9 bases lay between the germline ends. CDR3 size: 14 residues. CDR1 is KGHDR, CDR2 SFDVKD, per germline. CDR3 loop: CATSGSGGNQPQHF. DNA for the CDR3: TGTGCCACCAGTGGGTCGGGAGGCAATCAGCCCCAGCATTTT.

The chain recombines TRBV10-3 with TRBJ2-1; no reliable D call. The CDR3 length is 15 residues. Per the germline V gene, CDR1 is ENHRY and CDR2 is SYGVKD. The V gene lost 5 bases and the J gene lost 0 bases, with 11 bases spanning the gap. This chain's CDR3 is CAISWNTGSYNEQFF. As DNA, the CDR3 is TGTGCCATCAGTTGGAACACGGGCTCCTACAATGAGCAGTTCTTC.

V is TRBV7-8 and J is TRBJ1-6; TRBD1 agrees at 7 bases. Germline V gene lookup returns CDR1 SGHVS and CDR2 FQNEAQ. J gave up 7 bases and V 7 bases, and 13 bases lay outside the gene matches. This CDR3 contains 16 residues. The CDR3 sequence: CASIHDLGRGNSPLHF. In DNA, the CDR3 is TGTGCCAGCATCCATGATTTGGGCAGGGGGAATTCACCCCTCCACTTT.

This chain joins TRBV10-3 and TRBJ1-3; no clear D gene. Trimming took 0 bases from V and 4 from J, leaving 7 bases between them. The CDR3 totals 14 residues. Per germline, CDR1 ENHRY and CDR2 SYGVKD. CDR3 region: CAISESRGGNTIYF. The CDR3 DNA follows: TGTGCCATCAGTGAGTCGAGAGGGGGAAACACCATATATTTT.

The chain links TRBV6-5 to TRBJ2-3; D gene uncertain. The CDR3 length is 12 residues. Per the germline V gene, CDR1 is MNHEY and CDR2 is SVGAGI. The CDR3 is CARSSSTDTQYF. The CDR3 DNA follows: TGTGCTAGGAGCTCTAGCACAGATACGCAGTATTTT.

The CDR3 bases are TGTGCCAGCATTCCAGGACAGGCTGCCTACGAGCAGTACTTC. It is translated as CASIPGQAAYEQYF. The genes are TRBV6-5 and TRBJ2-7; 7 bases agree with TRBD1. From germline, CDR1 is MNHEY and CDR2 SVGAGI. The CDR3 loop spans 14 amino acids. The ends lost 7 bases at V and 2 bases at J; junction bases unmatched: 8.

This clone has only a few counts. DNA of the CDR3: TGTGCCAGTAGTATTAGCCGTAACGGGGAGCTGTTTTTT. Its protein product is CASSISRNGELFF. The rearrangement joins TRBV19 to TRBJ2-2; the D is unclear. The length of the CDR3 is 13 residues. V was cut by 3 bases and J by 7 bases, with 9 bases left in between. Germline CDR1 and CDR2: LNHDA and SQIVND (reference sequence).